This T cell receptor (beta chain) is drawn from a study of vaccination effects on CD4 cells after COVID-19. The data were produced by immunoSEQ multiplex PCR, yet TCRdb's version contains in-frame clones alone and is incomplete. Of about 20,000 clones in the sample, roughly three quarters are singletons; the top ten hold 7.5% to 9.5%. Peptide-pool stimulation followed by sequencing identified expanded antigen-specific CD4+ clonotypes in the ViraFEST assay. Following culture for 9 to 11 days, CD4+ T cells were isolated. Testing of the vaccine recipients showed negative nucleocapsid antibodies and no prior SARS-CoV-2 infection. This clone was counted only a few times. The antigen is not known. The V end lost 0 bases, the J end lost 0 bases, and 6 bases lay between the germline ends. The CDR3 length is 14 residues. Germline V gene sequence: CDR1 MNHEY, CDR2 SVGAGI.

The source of this sequence is a human donor who received a COVID-19 vaccine. The V call is TRBV6-5, the J call TRBJ2-7, with D unclear. Sequences were derived from CD4+ T cells from PBMCs cultured with HCoV-NL63 spike peptides, sampled before COVID-19 vaccination. This CDR3 is CASSYSSSSYEQYF. The CDR3 bases are TGTGCCAGCAGTTACTCGTCCAGCTCCTACGAGCAGTACTTC.